These 32 T cell receptor beta chains share one sample of origin, sequenced in a study of low-dose radiotherapy and immunotherapy resistance in tumors. This sample's time point: before trial treatment. With a V-primer adapter and a constant-region primer, TCRs were amplified for roughly 21 PCR cycles. Via MiXCR, TCRdb re-called the reads, giving one row per CDR3 protein. The sample shows tens of thousands of distinct CDR3 sequences, roughly 10% of them seen only once. The sequencing used PBMCs, collected before treatment. The receptors stem from a female donor with ovarian cancer.

This clonotype was picked up many times. The chain carries TRBV2 and TRBJ2-1; 13 bases fit TRBD2. The CDR3 loop spans 15 amino acids. V shed 4 bases, J shed 9 bases, and the junction held 6 bases outside the gene matches. The germline gives CDR1 SNHLY, CDR2 FYNNEI. CDR3: CASSVLAGGPAEQFF. The DNA of the CDR3 is TGTGCCAGCAGTGTACTAGCGGGGGGGCCGGCTGAGCAGTTCTTC.

This clonotype was counted many times. The V call is TRBV4-2, the J call TRBJ2-1; 11 bases align to TRBD1. This CDR3 spans 17 amino acids. CDR1 LGHNA and CDR2 YNFKEQ come from the germline V gene. V shed 0 bases and J 3 bases; nucleotides not matched to a gene: 4. CDR3 bases: TGTGCCAGCAGCCAAGATCAAGGGACAGGGGGCTACAATGAGCAGTTCTTC. Its translation is CASSQDQGTGGYNEQFF.

This clonotype occurred many times. The chain joins TRBV7-2 to TRBJ2-1; TRBD2 agrees at 15 bases. Germline V CDR1 and CDR2: SGHTA, FQGNSA. This CDR3 is 15 amino acids long. The J segment lost 7 bases and the V segment lost 6 bases, leaving 4 bases of the junction unmatched. DNA of the CDR3: TGTGCCAGCAGGGGACTAGCGGGAGGTATAAATGAGCAGTTCTTC. This sequence encodes CASRGLAGGINEQFF.

This chain's CDR3 is CASNPGVRTGYEQYF. For the CDR3, the DNA is TGTGCCAGCAACCCCGGGGTCCGGACAGGGTACGAGCAGTACTTC. The rearrangement uses TRBV2 and TRBJ2-7, with 8 bases lining up with TRBD1. The CDR3 loop spans 15 amino acids. Germline CDR1 SNHLY, CDR2 FYNNEI. V shed 7 bases, J shed 4 bases, and the junction held 12 bases outside the gene matches.

This clonotype has a count of ten or more. This chain joins TRBV7-6 and TRBJ2-1; unclear D gene. The CDR3 is 16 residues long. Trimming stripped 1 base from V and 1 base from J, with 11 bases between. Germline loops: CDR1 SGHVS, CDR2 FNYEAQ. CDR3 in amino acids: CASSLGLVTSYNEQFF. The CDR3 DNA reads as TGTGCCAGCAGCTTAGGTTTGGTCACATCCTACAATGAGCAGTTCTTC. The whole variable domain, remainder taken from reference TRBV7-6 and TRBJ2-1, is GAGVSQSPRYKVTKRGQDVALRCDPISGHVSLYWYRQALGQGPEFLTYFNYEAQQDKSGLPNDRFSAERPEGSISTLTIQRTEQRDSAMYRCASSLGLVTSYNEQFFGPGTRLTVL.

This clonotype was counted many times. The chain employs TRBV2 and TRBJ1-2; D not resolved. Trimming cost V 7 bases and J 4 bases, with 13 bases left between them. Germline-derived CDR1 and CDR2 are SNHLY and FYNNEI. The CDR3 totals 13 residues. The CDR3 bases are TGTGCCAGCAACCCCACTGGGATCTATGGCTACACCTTC. This translates into CASNPTGIYGYTF.

This clonotype was picked up a small number of times. This rearrangement joins TRBV29-1 to TRBJ2-2; the D is unclear. The CDR3 covers 13 residues. Germline V lookup: CDR1 SQVTM, CDR2 ANQGSEA. Trimming removed 3 bases from V and 3 bases from J, with 8 bases in between. CDR3 amino acids: CSVDTGYTGELFF. The CDR3 bases are TGCAGCGTTGACACCGGATACACCGGGGAGCTGTTTTTT.

The sample holds many counts of this clonotype. The chain carries TRBV29-1 and TRBJ2-1; 9 bases are shared with TRBD2. This CDR3 contains 16 residues. The germline gives CDR1 SQVTM, CDR2 ANQGSEA. V was clipped by 3 bases and J by 3 bases; unmatched bases: 9. CDR3 sequence reads: CSVEIGGRVNYNEQFF. The CDR3 nucleotides read TGCAGCGTTGAGATCGGCGGGAGGGTGAACTACAATGAGCAGTTCTTC.

There are many counts of this clonotype. The chain is built from TRBV28 and TRBJ2-1; TRBD2 matches 9 bases. The CDR3 contains 14 residues. Germline CDR1 reads MDHEN; CDR2 reads SYDVKM. The V gene end was trimmed by 5 bases and the J gene end by 8 bases; junction bases not matched to a gene: 7. The CDR3 loop reads CASSPAGGGHEQFF. The CDR3 region has the DNA TGTGCCAGCAGTCCGGCGGGGGGGGGTCATGAGCAGTTCTTC.

This clonotype was seen ten or more times. The genes are TRBV20-1 and TRBJ2-1; 7 bases agree with TRBD1. V dropped 4 bases and J dropped 3; count of bases not matched to a gene: 9. CDR3 length equals 15 residues. Per germline, CDR1 DFQATT and CDR2 SNEGSKA (reference sequence). The CDR3 loop is CSANTGTDNYNEQFF. The DNA for the CDR3 is TGCAGTGCTAATACCGGGACAGATAACTACAATGAGCAGTTCTTC.

This clonotype was seen at least ten times. This rearrangement joins TRBV6-4 to TRBJ2-1; 9 bases are a match to TRBD2. The CDR3 is 14 residues long. Germline values: CDR1 MRHNA, CDR2 SNTAGT. V lost 10 bases, J lost 4 bases, and 8 bases stayed unmatched. The CDR3 region has the DNA TGTGCCATTACAGGGGCGGGGGGGTACAATGAGCAGTTCTTC. Residues: CAITGAGGYNEQFF.

The J gene is TRBJ2-2, the V gene TRBV12-3 or TRBV12-4; D could derive from TRBD1 or TRBD2 (6 bases each). CDR3 length equals 15 residues. V was pared by 2 bases and J by 4 bases, with 11 bases between. The CDR3 coding sequence is TGTGCCAGCAGTTTATTCGGGGGCACCACCGGGGAGCTGTTTTTT. Translating gives CASSLFGGTTGELFF.

The sample holds many counts of this clonotype. This chain uses TRBV3-1 with TRBJ2-5; TRBD1 or TRBD2 may be the D gene (6 bases each). Trimming left V 4 bases short and J 5 bases short, with 17 bases between. The CDR3 runs to 15 residues. CDR1 is LGHDT, CDR2 YNNKEL, per germline (reference sequence). The CDR3 is CASSRRDTPRETQYF. The DNA of the CDR3 is TGTGCCAGCAGCCGGCGGGACACCCCACGGGAGACCCAGTACTTC.

This clonotype has ten or more counts. V gene TRBV2 combines with J gene TRBJ2-5; D may be TRBD1 (6 bases). CDR1 is SNHLY and CDR2 is FYNNEI in the germline V gene. Deletions cut 7 bases from V and 4 bases from J, with 13 bases between. The CDR3 sequence is 13 residues long. CDR3 loop: CASTPARGETQYF. The CDR3 DNA reads as TGTGCCAGCACCCCGGCCAGGGGAGAGACCCAGTACTTC.

In the case of this clonotype: A single base is all that separates this from a far larger clone, so a read error is likely. The chain links TRBV6-8 to TRBJ1-2; D possibly corresponds to TRBD1 (5 bases). This CDR3 spans 16 amino acids. Germline V lookup: CDR1 MNHGY, CDR2 SAAAGT. CDR3 in DNA: TGTTCCAGCAGTTACTTGGTAGCAGGGAATGGCTATGGCTACACCTTC. Amino acids: CSSSYLVAGNGYGYTF.

There are many counts of this clonotype. The chain has TRBV12-3 or TRBV12-4 and TRBJ1-6; unclear D gene. The V gene lost 7 bases and the J gene lost 0 bases, with 7 bases spanning the gap. The CDR3 is 14 amino acids. This CDR3 is CASIGSSYNSPLHF. CDR3 coding DNA: TGTGCCAGCATAGGGAGCTCCTATAATTCACCCCTCCACTTT.

The table lists this clonotype with a few counts. The chain recombines TRBV30 with TRBJ2-5, with TRBD1 matching over 7 bases. This CDR3 is built from 12 residues. With V trimmed by 0 bases and J by 6 bases, 1 base remained unmatched. In germline, CDR1 is GTSNPN, CDR2 SVGIG (reference sequence). In DNA form, the CDR3 reads TGTGCCTGGAGTGTACAGGGGAAGACCCAGTACTTC. It yields the protein CAWSVQGKTQYF.

This clonotype was recorded a few times. J is TRBJ2-7 and V is TRBV28; D unresolved. Per the germline V gene, CDR1 is MDHEN and CDR2 is SYDVKM. The CDR3 sequence is 11 residues long. The germline V and J ends were trimmed by 6 bases and 5 bases, with 8 bases remaining between them. The CDR3 spells CASRTPNEQYF. Written as DNA, the CDR3 is TGTGCCAGCAGGACTCCTAACGAGCAGTACTTC. Filled out from reference TRBV28 and TRBJ2-7, the complete variable domain reads DVKVTQSSRYLVKRTGEKVFLECVQDMDHENMFWYRQDPGLGLRLIYFSYDVKMKEKGDIPEGYSVSREKKERFSLILESASTNQTSMYLCASRTPNEQYFGPGTRLTVT.

This clonotype was seen many times. V usage is TRBV29-1 and J usage is TRBJ1-2; 7 bases map to TRBD1. The CDR3 covers 13 residues. V lost 2 bases, J lost 6 bases, and 6 bases stayed unmatched. CDR1 is SQVTM and CDR2 is ANQGSEA in the germline V gene. The CDR3 sequence is CSVEREGADGYTF. The CDR3 DNA is TGCAGCGTTGAAAGGGAGGGGGCAGATGGCTACACCTTC.

In this sample, this clonotype turned up many times. V and J are TRBV5-1 and TRBJ1-2; D possibly corresponds to TRBD1 (5 bases). The CDR3 totals 12 residues. V shed 5 bases and J shed 2 bases, with 7 bases lying between them. Germline loops: CDR1 SGHRS, CDR2 YFSETQ. The CDR3 sequence is CASRAGNYGYTF. CDR3 DNA: TGCGCCAGCAGGGCAGGGAACTATGGCTACACCTTC.

This clonotype showed up many times. The chain carries TRBV4-1 and TRBJ1-1; TRBD1 matches at 10 bases. From germline, CDR1 is MGHRA and CDR2 YSYEKL. V lost 3 bases and J lost 5; bases outside the gene matches: 6. The CDR3 runs to 15 residues. CDR3 nucleotides: TGCGCCAGCAGCCACAGACAGGGGGCAAGGACTGAAGCTTTCTTT. It codes for CASSHRQGARTEAFF.

This clonotype was seen many times. The chain carries TRBV5-6 and TRBJ1-2, with 8 bases matching TRBD1. In germline, CDR1 is SGHDT, CDR2 YYEEEE. The CDR3 runs to 17 residues. J lost 4 bases, V lost 4 bases, and 15 bases had no gene match. The CDR3 protein is CASSQTGTGPNSYGYTF. For the CDR3, the DNA is TGTGCCAGCAGCCAAACCGGGACAGGACCTAACAGCTATGGCTACACCTTC.

This clonotype was detected ten times or more. V and J are TRBV29-1 and TRBJ2-2; D remains ambiguous. Trimming left V 5 bases short and J 5 bases short, with 21 bases between. This CDR3 contains 16 residues. Germline V gives CDR1 SQVTM, CDR2 ANQGSEA. The CDR3 protein is CSVYWRQATSTGELFF. In DNA, the CDR3 is TGCAGCGTTTACTGGCGGCAGGCAACATCAACCGGGGAGCTGTTTTTT.

This clonotype has ten or more counts. The J gene is TRBJ2-1, the V gene TRBV28, with D perhaps matching TRBD1 (6 bases). Trimming cost V 8 bases and J 5 bases, with 7 bases left between them. The CDR3 runs to 11 residues. Germline lookup yields CDR1 MDHEN and CDR2 SYDVKM. CDR3 in amino acids: CASGTHNEQFF. The CDR3 nucleotides read TGTGCCAGCGGGACACACAATGAGCAGTTCTTC.

In its sample, this clonotype ranks as medium-sized (0.01 to 0.1%). The gene calls are TRBV28 and TRBJ2-7; D perhaps matches TRBD1 (6 bases). V was shortened by 9 bases and J by 6 bases, with 27 bases between the two germline ends. Germline V gene sequence: CDR1 MDHEN, CDR2 SYDVKM. The CDR3 is 16 residues long. This CDR3 reads CARSKDRDNQKGEQYF. In nucleotides, the CDR3 is TGTGCCAGATCAAAGGATCGGGACAATCAAAAGGGCGAGCAGTACTTC. The full variable domain, with the rest looked up from reference TRBV28 and TRBJ2-7, is DVKVTQSSRYLVKRTGEKVFLECVQDMDHENMFWYRQDPGLGLRLIYFSYDVKMKEKGDIPEGYSVSREKKERFSLILESASTNQTSMYLCARSKDRDNQKGEQYFGPGTRLTVT.

This clonotype showed up many times. The rearrangement joins TRBV7-9 to TRBJ2-3; D not resolved. Germline V CDR1 and CDR2: SEHNR, FQNEAQ (reference sequence). This CDR3 is built from 12 residues. V was trimmed by 0 bases and J by 4 bases, leaving 2 bases between them. The CDR3 loop is CASSLAPDTQYF. CDR3 DNA: TGTGCCAGCAGCTTAGCTCCAGATACGCAGTATTTT.

This clonotype appeared many times. The chain is built from TRBV2 and TRBJ2-7; TRBD2 aligns across 8 bases. CDR1 is SNHLY and CDR2 is FYNNEI in the germline V gene. This CDR3 has 16 residues. V gave up 2 bases and J gave up 2 bases; unmatched junction bases: 8. The CDR3 is CASSESPAGDTYEQYF. The CDR3 DNA sequence: TGTGCCAGCAGTGAATCCCCAGCGGGGGACACCTACGAGCAGTACTTC. The variable domain in full, completed from reference TRBV2 and TRBJ2-7, reads EPEVTQTPSHQVTQMGQEVILRCVPISNHLYFYWYRQILGQKVEFLVSFYNNEISEKSEIFDDQFSVERPDGSNFTLKIRSTKLEDSAMYFCASSESPAGDTYEQYFGPGTRLTVT.

This clonotype was found many times. The rearrangement uses TRBV28 and TRBJ2-7; TRBD2 agrees at 13 bases. Trimming removed 6 bases from V and 6 bases from J; junction bases left unmatched: 8. CDR1 and CDR2 (germline): MDHEN, SYDVKM. This CDR3 has 15 residues. In DNA form, the CDR3 reads TGTGCCAGCAGACCCACGGGACTAGCGGGGAGCGAGCAGTACTTC. Protein product: CASRPTGLAGSEQYF.

At least ten counts were recorded for this clonotype. The chain joins TRBV29-1 to TRBJ2-7; tentative D call: TRBD2 (5 bases). This CDR3 is built from 11 residues. V was trimmed by 2 bases and J by 6 bases, leaving 8 bases between them. CDR1 SQVTM and CDR2 ANQGSEA come from the germline V gene. The CDR3 nucleotides read TGCAGCGTTGAATTAGCGACCGAGCAGTACTTC. Its protein product is CSVELATEQYF.

CDR3 in DNA: TGTGCCAGCAGTAGACTAGCGGGAGATTTCAATGAGCAGTTCTTC. Translating it yields CASSRLAGDFNEQFF. J is TRBJ2-1 and V is TRBV27, with 12 positions matching TRBD2. CDR1 and CDR2 (germline): MNHEY, SMNVEV (reference sequence). The CDR3 runs to 15 residues. V gave up 5 bases and J gave up 6 bases; unmatched junction bases: 5.

This clonotype was detected many times. The chain joins TRBV20-1 to TRBJ2-7; D gene ambiguous. Between the trimmed V and J ends, which lost 3 bases and 6 bases, there was a span of 9 bases. The CDR3 loop spans 11 amino acids. The germline V gene encodes CDR1 DFQATT and CDR2 SNEGSKA (reference sequence). In DNA form, the CDR3 reads TGCAGTGCTAGTTCCCATCCCGAGCAGTACTTC. Translation: CSASSHPEQYF.

Many counts were recorded for this clonotype. J is TRBJ1-1 and V is TRBV20-1; no clear D. CDR3 length equals 14 residues. Trimming took off 4 bases at V and 1 base at J, with 13 bases between the two ends. CDR1 is DFQATT and CDR2 is SNEGSKA in the germline V gene (reference sequence). The DNA of the CDR3 is TGCAGTGCTAAGGGAGGTCGGGCGAACACTGAAGCTTTCTTT. This translates into CSAKGGRANTEAFF.